The 9 T cell receptor beta chains below come from one sample, sequenced in a study of post-analysis software for immune sequencing data. Study observations and caveats: Five or six TRBV segments were significantly more frequent in patients than in controls. TRBV5-6, TRBV5-1 and TRBV20-1 were among these segments.

Incorporated into the TCR beta cDNA libraries were unique molecular identifiers, which served to reduce PCR and sequencing biases. In TCRdb, the PCR reads were re-called with MiXCR into one record per CDR3 protein. Of about 770,000 distinct CDR3 sequences in the sample, around 45% were seen once. Their target antigens are unknown. The sequenced sample consisted of blood. These TCRs come from a girl aged 10-17 years with multiple sclerosis.

This clonotype occurred once. The J gene is TRBJ1-4, the V gene TRBV5-6, with D tentatively TRBD1 (5 bases). Germline V gene sequence: CDR1 SGHDT, CDR2 YYEEEE. This CDR3 has 16 amino acids. The V end lost 1 base, the J end lost 1 base, and 11 bases lay between the germline ends. The CDR3 region has the DNA TGTGCCAGCAGCTTGTGGGGGATTGGAACTAATGAAAAACTGTTTTTT. Amino acids: CASSLWGIGTNEKLFF.

J is TRBJ2-3 and V is TRBV7-2, with 13 bases identical to TRBD2. Germline CDR1 reads SGHTA; CDR2 reads FQGNSA. Losses at the gene ends were 1 base for V and 2 bases for J; bases not matched to a gene: 6. The CDR3 length is 18 residues. The CDR3 nucleotides are TGTGCCAGCAGCTTAGGACTAGCGGGGGGCCGATACACAGATACGCAGTATTTT. As protein: CASSLGLAGGRYTDTQYF. Based on the CDR3 plus reference TRBV7-2 and TRBJ2-3, the full variable domain is GAGVSQSPSNKVTEKGKDVELRCDPISGHTALYWYRQSLGQGLEFLIYFQGNSAPDKSGLPSDRFSAERTGGSVSTLTIQRTQQEDSAVYLCASSLGLAGGRYTDTQYFGPGTRLTVL.

This clonotype has only a few counts. The chain combines TRBV4-1 with TRBJ2-1; tentative D call: TRBD2 (6 bases). V was pared by 0 bases and J by 0 bases, with 18 bases between. The CDR3 loop spans 19 amino acids. Germline V gene lookup returns CDR1 MGHRA and CDR2 YSYEKL. CDR3 DNA: TGCGCCAGCAGCCAAGATCCTGTGGGGGGAGCCTACTCCTACAATGAGCAGTTCTTC. Translation gives CASSQDPVGGAYSYNEQFF.

The rearrangement uses TRBV4-2 and TRBJ2-7, with D unclear. The CDR3 runs to 13 residues. Trimming stripped 0 bases from V and 4 bases from J, with 7 bases between. The germline V gene has CDR1 LGHNA and CDR2 YNFKEQ. This chain's CDR3 is CASSQDMGYEQYF. CDR3 DNA sequence: TGTGCCAGCAGCCAAGACATGGGGTACGAGCAGTACTTC.

This clonotype was seen only a few times. This chain's CDR3 is CSVEQGPQTQYF. CDR3 coding DNA: TGCAGCGTTGAACAGGGGCCTCAGACCCAGTACTTC. The chain carries TRBV29-1 and TRBJ2-5; D possibly corresponds to TRBD1 (6 bases). The CDR3 extends over 12 amino acids. V dropped 2 bases and J dropped 6 bases, with 10 bases sitting between them. Looked up from germline, CDR1 is SQVTM and CDR2 is ANQGSEA.

This chain connects TRBV20-1 to TRBJ2-1, with a weak D call TRBD2 (6 bases). Trimming pared 4 bases from V and 4 bases from J, leaving 20 bases between. Germline CDR1 and CDR2: DFQATT and SNEGSKA (reference sequence). The CDR3 runs 16 residues. The CDR3 loop reads CSATHQTGTQYNEQFF. The CDR3 DNA reads as TGCAGTGCTACCCATCAGACCGGGACTCAATACAATGAGCAGTTCTTC.

The chain joins TRBV20-1 to TRBJ2-7, with D perhaps matching TRBD1 (5 bases). The CDR3 totals 14 residues. Germline values: CDR1 DFQATT, CDR2 SNEGSKA (reference sequence). V lost 0 bases and J lost 6, with 15 bases in between. CDR3 loop: CSAREERRGAEQYF. The CDR3 nucleotides are TGCAGTGCTAGAGAGGAAAGAAGGGGTGCCGAGCAGTACTTC.

The rearrangement links TRBV27 to TRBJ2-1, with a tentative D call TRBD1 (6 bases). Per the germline V gene, CDR1 is MNHEY and CDR2 is SMNVEV (reference sequence). V lost 3 bases and J lost 7, with 19 bases in between. CDR3 length equals 16 residues. The CDR3 region has the DNA TGTGCCAGCAGTTTTTGGAGCGGTTTAGGGGGTAATGAGCAGTTCTTC. Translation: CASSFWSGLGGNEQFF.

This clonotype was observed a few times. V is TRBV6-4 and J is TRBJ2-1; D may be TRBD2 (6 bases). The V and J ends lost 5 bases and 6 bases respectively, with 11 bases between them. This CDR3 has 13 amino acids. Germline CDR1 and CDR2: MRHNA and SNTAGT. DNA for the CDR3: TGTGCCAGCAGTATAGAGACTAGCAATGAGCAGTTCTTC. This gives the protein CASSIETSNEQFF.